The 11 T cell receptor beta chains presented below share a single source sample, sequenced in a study of cytomegalovirus exposure and HLA in healthy donors. Both 60 Vbeta primers and 13 Jbeta primers went into the PCR. Repertoires were generated with immunoSEQ multiplex PCR, while TCRdb's copy carries only in-frame clones and drops some. The sample consists of 200,000 to 250,000 clones, approximately 68% of them appearing once. Sequenced sample: PBMCs. The receptor set was obtained from a woman aged 25 to 39 in good health and CMV-seronegative.

This clone turned up a few times. Likely a read error: the CDR3 ends without its conserved phenylalanine or tryptophan. The chain carries TRBV30 and TRBJ1-4; D is perhaps TRBD1 (5 bases). This CDR3 spans 13 amino acids. Germline loops: CDR1 GTSNPN, CDR2 SVGIG (reference sequence). V was pared by 7 bases and J by 7 bases, with 16 bases between. The CDR3, as DNA: TGTGCCTTACATCTGGGGCAGGTTGAAAAACTGTTTTTG. Its protein is CALHLGQVEKLFL.

Notes on this clone: The junction departs from germline at one end; a sequencing error may be responsible. The chain combines TRBV4-1 with TRBJ1-2; possible D gene TRBD1, 6 bases. The CDR3 totals 17 residues. Germline V CDR1 and CDR2: MGHRA, YSYEKL. CDR3 sequence (DNA): TGCGTCAGCAGCCAAACTGAACAGGGCACAATCATCTATGGCTACACCTTC. It yields the protein CVSSQTEQGTIIYGYTF.

This clone appeared once. The V call is TRBV11-2, the J call TRBJ1-2, with D tentatively TRBD1 (6 bases). V was shortened by 5 bases and J by 1 base, with 20 bases between the two germline ends. Germline loops: CDR1 SGHAT, CDR2 FQNNGV. The CDR3 extends over 17 amino acids. The CDR3 DNA is TGTGCCAGCAGCCCCCCGGACAGCCGCACCCTTAACTATGGCTACACCTTC. Translation: CASSPPDSRTLNYGYTF.

The J gene is TRBJ2-7, the V gene TRBV6-5; 8 bases line up with TRBD2. The junction had 7 bases not matched to a gene; V was cut back by 5 bases and J by 7 bases. The CDR3 sequence is 13 residues long. The germline gives CDR1 MNHEY, CDR2 SVGAGI. CDR3 protein: CASSIAGTGEQYF. CDR3 DNA sequence: TGTGCCAGCAGTATAGCGGGAACGGGGGAGCAGTACTTC.

This clone appeared a few times. The CDR3 here is CASSSRDRLSYEQYF. The CDR3, as DNA: TGTGCCAGCAGCTCCCGGGACAGGCTTTCCTACGAGCAGTACTTC. The chain links TRBV13 to TRBJ2-7; 8 bases align to TRBD1. The CDR3 loop spans 15 amino acids. V gave up 4 bases and J gave up 1 base; unmatched junction bases: 6. The germline V gene has CDR1 PRHDT and CDR2 FYEKMQ (reference sequence).

This chain joins TRBV6-1 and TRBJ1-2; D is unclear. This CDR3 has 12 residues. The V end lost 7 bases, the J end lost 1 base, and 7 bases lay between the germline ends. Per the germline V gene, CDR1 is MNHNS and CDR2 is SASEGT. The CDR3 region has the DNA TGTGCCAGCAAAGACAATAACTATGGCTACACCTTC. This encodes CASKDNNYGYTF.

This chain uses TRBV7-8 with TRBJ2-3, with 8 bases matching TRBD1. Per germline, CDR1 SGHVS and CDR2 FQNEAQ. This CDR3 region has 15 residues. After removal of 7 bases from V and 2 bases from J, the junction contained 8 bases not matched to a gene. The CDR3 protein is CASTLQGASTDTQYF. The CDR3 DNA follows: TGTGCCAGCACCCTCCAGGGGGCATCCACAGATACGCAGTATTTT.

The genes are TRBV7-2 and TRBJ1-2; no clear D gene. The germline V gene encodes CDR1 SGHTA and CDR2 FQGNSA. This CDR3 has 12 amino acids. The germline V and J ends were trimmed by 7 bases and 8 bases, with 14 bases remaining between them. The CDR3 DNA reads as TGTGCCAGCACCAAAGATGCGCTGGGCTACACCTTC. Its translation: CASTKDALGYTF.

The gene calls are TRBV11-2 and TRBJ1-2; possibly TRBD1 for D (5 bases). The CDR3 is made up of 14 amino acids. V was cut by 1 base and J by 4 bases, with 10 bases left in between. Germline CDR1 reads SGHAT; CDR2 reads FQNNGV. CDR3 in DNA: TGTGCCAGCAGCTTAGCCGGCGGGACCTATGGCTACACCTTC. Amino acids: CASSLAGGTYGYTF.

The chain is built from TRBV5-1 and TRBJ2-7; 8 positions agree with TRBD1. This CDR3 has 14 residues. With V trimmed by 2 bases and J by 5 bases, 6 bases remained unmatched. Germline V gene data show CDR1 as SGHRS and CDR2 as YFSETQ. The CDR3 DNA is TGCGCCAGCAGCTTACAGGGGGTAGTCAACGAGCAGTACTTC. Its translation: CASSLQGVVNEQYF.

The gene calls are TRBV7-8 and TRBJ2-5; the D gene is possibly TRBD2 (6 bases). This CDR3 has 14 residues. The V end was cut by 5 bases, the J end by 6 bases, with 16 bases between. From germline, CDR1 is SGHVS and CDR2 FQNEAQ. DNA of the CDR3: TGTGCCAGCAGCCTCGGGACTCACCTCCAGACCCAGTACTTC. Residues: CASSLGTHLQTQYF.